The text below deals with one TCR beta chain. Its matching antigen is unknown. The data originate from a study of naive CD8 T cells in extremely preterm neonates. Extremely preterm deliveries at roughly 23-27 weeks of gestation provided the preterm samples. The repertoire was sequenced with immunoSEQ multiplex PCR; TCRdb's copy has only in-frame clones and lacks some. The sample holds fewer than 25,000 clones; about 91% are singletons and the top ten take 0.7% to 1%. Findings and limits, study-wide: Compared with all age groups, preterm neonates showed less repertoire richness. Compared with older groups, preterm CDR3s were shorter, with fewer N additions and less trimming. Preterm neonates shared more CDR3 nucleotide sequences (around 2.7%) than older groups. Limitations included small sample size and variable preterm productive templates.

CDR1 is SEHNR and CDR2 is FQNEAQ in the germline V gene (reference sequence). Trimming cost V 3 bases and J 2 bases, with 7 bases left between them. The length of the CDR3 is 13 residues. Specimen: naive CD8+ T cells from cord blood. The chain joins TRBV7-9 to TRBJ2-5, with D unclear. This receptor was obtained from a boy who was born preterm. The CDR3 coding sequence is TGTGCCAGCAGCTTCAACGGGCAAGAGACCCAGTACTTC. The encoded protein is CASSFNGQETQYF. The complete variable domain, with remaining parts taken from reference TRBV7-9 and TRBJ2-5, reads DTGVSQNPRHKITKRGQNVTFRCDPISEHNRLYWYRQTLGQGPEFLTYFQNEAQLEKSRLLSDRFSAERPKGSFSTLEIQRTEQGDSAMYLCASSFNGQETQYFGPGTRLLVL.